The text below deals with one TCR beta chain. Antigen unknown. The primer mix had 60 Vbeta and 13 Jbeta primers. Some clones are missing from TCRdb's copy, which holds only in-frame ones; the method was immunoSEQ multiplex PCR. The table has about 120,000 clones, roughly 80% seen once. This sample stems from a study of cytomegalovirus exposure and HLA in healthy donors. Study in general: A prior study identified 117 million unique TCR beta sequences from roughly 170 million T cells.

Study results and limitations: Solely CMV serostatus was available to characterize immune exposure. Rare TCR sequences predominated, though certain public TCRs were found in many donors.

V lost 0 bases and J 5 bases, leaving 7 bases between the germline ends. CDR1 and CDR2 from the germline V gene are MNHEY and SMNVEV (reference sequence). This CDR3 spans 14 amino acids. This TCR was sampled from a male donor in good health and CMV-seronegative. The J gene is TRBJ2-2, the V gene TRBV27, with TRBD2 as a possible D gene (6 bases). Sequenced material: PBMCs. CDR3: CASSLSGGTGELFF. The CDR3 DNA reads TGTGCCAGCAGTTTATCGGGGGGAACCGGGGAGCTGTTTTTT.